This T cell receptor beta chain came from a study of tumor-infiltrating lymphocytes in primary liver carcinoma (dated by TCRdb to between 2016 and 2019). As for the study more broadly: Five patients with histopathologically diagnosed primary liver carcinoma underwent surgical resection in China between late 2015 and 2016. Of the five patients, three men and two women aged 30 to 69 years, four had hepatocellular carcinoma and one had combined HCC and intrahepatic cholangiocarcinoma. The five patients had tumors staged T1-T3 N0M0, with maximum diameters ranging from roughly 4 to 10 cm. Samples yielded roughly 3.65 to 7.5 million productive TCRbeta reads; read depth did not differ significantly between tissue types. TCRbeta repertoire sequencing, expression microarrays and whole-exome sequencing were combined in the study across five regions of each liver tumor, with adjacent normal tissue and blood also included. A total of roughly 35 specimens from 5 patients underwent TCRbeta repertoire sequencing, comprising some 25 tumor regions, 5 adjacent noncancerous liver tissues and 5 peripheral blood samples. Repertoires from technical replicates were highly reproducible, with mean shared-clone rates approximately 0.92 and correlation coefficients above 0.95. The paper as a whole reports these results and caveats: The top 250 clones made up a significantly larger repertoire fraction in tumors than in blood (p = 0.039). Repertoire overlap was found to be higher between tumor regions (mean around 35%) than between tumor-adjacent (around 17%) or tumor-blood (around 15%) pairs, consistent with antigen-driven expansion. Only 4 or 5 patients were included in the study, and the authors note that the findings should be validated in a larger study. Because only the TCR beta chain was sequenced and unpaired alpha chains were not captured, true repertoire diversity is likely underestimated. Because the samples were bulk and unsorted, CD4+ and CD8+ T cell repertoires could not be compared.

Starting from 450 to 500 ng total RNA, TCRbeta-specific cDNA was produced by reverse transcription with a constant-region primer and ProtoScript II reverse transcriptase. The TCRbeta libraries were prepared through three rounds of nested multiplex PCR following a slightly modified ARM-PCR procedure. The first two PCR rounds used multiplex TRBV1-TRBV30 forward primers with a Cbeta reverse primer, each for approximately 10 cycles. Sample barcodes and Illumina adapters were added in a final 25-cycle PCR with Deep VentR polymerase. Before sequencing, amplicons of 200-500 bp were gel-purified using a QIAquick gel extraction kit. An Illumina HiSeq 2500 was used to sequence the TCRbeta amplicons, generating 250-bp paired-end reads. In the paper's pipeline: To recover full CDR3 sequences, reads were quality-trimmed using Trimmomatic v0.33 and paired reads were then merged using FLASH v1.2.11. V, D and J germline segments were assigned to the rearranged TCRbeta sequences by MiGEC v1.2.1b. Clonotype statistics, along with Shannon-Wiener diversity indices, were calculated using VDJtools v1.0.0. To reduce sampling bias, subsequent analyses other than the diversity analysis used only the 250 most abundant clonotypes in each sample. The public reads were reanalyzed by TCRdb: fastp trimming at Q25, MiXCR alignment, in-frame beta chains only. Each entry merges the rows of one CDR3 protein and shows their most common DNA and genes. What appears here as the V and J calls and clone size reflects TCRdb's work, not the paper's. In all, the sample holds approximately 330,000 distinct CDR3 sequences, and almost 65% of those were seen once. About 6.1% of the sample is taken by the ten largest.

TRIzol reagent was used to extract blood RNA from unsorted whole blood, while the DNeasy Blood & Tissue kit provided the germline DNA. At the time of sampling, the patients had chronic HBV infection and had not received any treatment. Roughly 3.9 milliliters of peripheral blood were collected into K2EDTA tubes before surgery. This clonotype was detected ten times or more. Its antigen remains undetermined. No base quality information exists; no much larger clone differs at one position. The CDR3 measures 13 amino acids from cysteine to phenylalanine. The kept DNA is CDR3 alone, 39 bases in frame from the first base. The junction shows trimming of 6 bases on V and 1 base on J, plus 10 bases between the germline ends. As encoded in the germline V gene, CDR1 is MDHEN while CDR2 is SYDVKM.

This receptor chain uses TRBV28 and TRBJ2-7; a tentative D call is TRBD1 (6 bases match). The TCR comes from a man aged 35-49 years with primary liver carcinoma and hepatitis B virus infection. Sequenced material: peripheral blood. The sequenced DNA is TGTGCCAGCAGCTTAGGGGGTTCCTACGAGCAGTACTTC. It specifies CASSLGGSYEQYF. With the rest looked up from the reference TRBV28 and TRBJ2-7 genes rather than sequenced, the full variable domain is DVKVTQSSRYLVKRTGEKVFLECVQDMDHENMFWYRQDPGLGLRLIYFSYDVKMKEKGDIPEGYSVSREKKERFSLILESASTNQTSMYLCASSLGGSYEQYFGPGTRLTVT.